This TCR beta chain is from a study of blood T cell repertoires in COVID-19. Donors of Cohort 3 who recovered were those that had two negative PCRs, clearance, or symptom resolution. The CDR3 has 13 residues. With V trimmed by 3 bases and J by 10 bases, 8 bases remained unmatched. From germline, CDR1 is KGHSH and CDR2 LQKENI. The method was immunoSEQ multiplex PCR; TCRdb's version includes in-frame clones alone and lacks a portion of them. The table has roughly 190,000 clones, roughly 82% seen once. The gene calls are TRBV18 and TRBJ1-1, with 7 bases that match TRBD1. The specimen was PBMCs or T cells enriched from blood (not recorded which). This TCR was recovered from a man aged 35-49 years who had recovered from COVID-19. CDR3 residues: CASSPPSAGGAFF. The CDR3 DNA reads TGTGCCAGCTCACCCCCTAGTGCAGGGGGAGCTTTCTTT.